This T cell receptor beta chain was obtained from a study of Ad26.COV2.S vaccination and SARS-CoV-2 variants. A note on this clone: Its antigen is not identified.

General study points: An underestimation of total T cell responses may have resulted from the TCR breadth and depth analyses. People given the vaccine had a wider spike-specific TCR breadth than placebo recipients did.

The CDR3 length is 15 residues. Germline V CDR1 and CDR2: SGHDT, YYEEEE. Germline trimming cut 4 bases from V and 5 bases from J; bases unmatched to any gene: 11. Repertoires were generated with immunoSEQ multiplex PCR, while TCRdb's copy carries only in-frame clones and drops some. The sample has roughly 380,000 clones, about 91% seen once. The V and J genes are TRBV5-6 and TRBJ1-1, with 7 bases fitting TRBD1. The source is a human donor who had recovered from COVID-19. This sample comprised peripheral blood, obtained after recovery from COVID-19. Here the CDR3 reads CASSTPTGTGTEAFF. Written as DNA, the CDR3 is TGTGCCAGCAGCACTCCGACAGGGACGGGAACTGAAGCTTTCTTT.